Here is one TCR beta chain with its context. J was trimmed by 7 bases and V by 4 bases; bases with no gene match: 6. Germline CDR1 is LGHNA and CDR2 is YNFKEQ. This CDR3 is built from 15 residues. Per the original data handling: Cell counts per sample came from amplifying reference gene primers. Only in-frame clones appear in the TCRdb table, and some are missing; sequencing was by immunoSEQ multiplex PCR. That table supplies the V and J calls and clone size; D and trimming were determined from the DNA. The table lists over 60,000 clones, about four fifths of them singletons, with 10% to 15% in the top ten. This sample was included in a study of blood T cell repertoires in COVID-19. Background on the study: The study drew acute and convalescent COVID-19 samples from the United States, Italy and Spain. PBMCs, B-cell-depleted T cells, or T cells provided the cDNA or gDNA that made up the material.

Sequencing was carried out using peripheral blood. The V call is TRBV4-2, the J call TRBJ2-1; the match to TRBD2 covers 11 bases. This clonotype was sampled from a human donor in a cohort sampled during active COVID-19. The CDR3 here is CASSLVLAGVNEQFF. Written as DNA, the CDR3 is TGTGCCAGCAGCCTGGTACTAGCGGGAGTTAATGAGCAGTTCTTC.